The 5 T cell receptor beta chains reported below all come from one sample, sequenced in a study of breast tumors, draining lymph nodes, adjacent tissues. TCRdb passed the multiplex PCR reads through MiXCR, listing each CDR3 protein once. This sample has 50,000 to 75,000 distinct CDR3 sequences, with less than 60% found just once. Input material: breast tumor tissue. The receptors here all came from a female donor with breast cancer. Some clones in this sample may be carry-over from other donors' samples.

With regard to this clonotype: The junction and the germline gene differ at one end; a read error may be behind it. The rearrangement links TRBV6-6 to TRBJ1-5; D not certain. The CDR3 runs to 13 residues. The germline gives CDR1 MNHNY, CDR2 SVGAGI (reference sequence). CDR3 loop: CASTFSGNEPQHF. The DNA for the CDR3 is TGTGCCAGCACCTTCAGTGGCAATGAGCCCCAGCATTTT.

This clonotype has a count of ten or more. V and J are TRBV5-6 and TRBJ2-7; TRBD1 matches at 9 bases. V lost 2 bases and J lost 0; bases outside the gene matches: 3. Germline V gene data show CDR1 as SGHDT and CDR2 as YYEEEE. The CDR3 loop spans 15 amino acids. For the CDR3, the DNA is TGTGCCAGCAGCTTTTACAGGGGGCCCTCCTACGAGCAGTACTTC. This codes for CASSFYRGPSYEQYF.

This clonotype was detected many times. The chain carries TRBV6-2 or TRBV6-3 and TRBJ1-4; D ambiguous. Trimming cost V 5 bases and J 5 bases, with 9 bases left between them. The CDR3 totals 13 residues. From germline, CDR1 is MNHEY and CDR2 SVGEGT. The CDR3 sequence: CASSRSVNEKLFF. Written as DNA, the CDR3 is TGTGCCAGCAGTCGCAGCGTAAATGAAAAACTGTTTTTT.

The genes are TRBV7-2 and TRBJ2-7, with D unclear. V was shortened by 1 base and J by 2 bases, with 9 bases between the two germline ends. Per germline, CDR1 SGHTA and CDR2 FQGNSA. The CDR3 runs 14 residues. The CDR3 reads CASSLGFGTYEQYF. The CDR3 DNA reads TGTGCCAGCAGCTTAGGCTTCGGAACCTACGAGCAGTACTTC. The full variable domain, in which reference TRBV7-2 and TRBJ2-7 provide the parts outside the CDR3, is GAGVSQSPSNKVTEKGKDVELRCDPISGHTALYWYRQSLGQGLEFLIYFQGNSAPDKSGLPSDRFSAERTGGSVSTLTIQRTQQEDSAVYLCASSLGFGTYEQYFGPGTRLTVT.

The rearrangement uses TRBV20-1 and TRBJ1-4, with TRBD1 matching 7 bases. The V gene end was trimmed by 5 bases and the J gene end by 6 bases; junction bases not matched to a gene: 9. Germline V gene lookup returns CDR1 DFQATT and CDR2 SNEGSKA (reference sequence). The CDR3 is 14 residues long. CDR3 DNA sequence: TGCAGTGCTCCACCCGGGACAGAGGATGAAAAACTGTTTTTT. Translated, it gives CSAPPGTEDEKLFF.